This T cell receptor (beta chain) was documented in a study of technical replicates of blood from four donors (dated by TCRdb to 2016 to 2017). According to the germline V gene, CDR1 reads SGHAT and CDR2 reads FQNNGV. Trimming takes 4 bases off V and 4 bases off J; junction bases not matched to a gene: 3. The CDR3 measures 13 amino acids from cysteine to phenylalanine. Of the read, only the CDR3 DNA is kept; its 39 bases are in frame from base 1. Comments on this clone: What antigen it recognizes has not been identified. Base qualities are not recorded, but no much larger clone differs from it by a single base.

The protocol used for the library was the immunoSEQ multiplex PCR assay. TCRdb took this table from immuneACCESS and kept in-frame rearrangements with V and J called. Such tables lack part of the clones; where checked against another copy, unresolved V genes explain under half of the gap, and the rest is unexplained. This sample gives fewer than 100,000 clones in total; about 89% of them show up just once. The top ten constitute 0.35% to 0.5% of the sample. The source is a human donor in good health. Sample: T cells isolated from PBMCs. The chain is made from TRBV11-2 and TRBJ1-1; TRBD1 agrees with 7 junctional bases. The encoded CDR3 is CASSSPGGTEAFF. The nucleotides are TGTGCCAGCAGCTCCCCAGGGGGCACTGAAGCTTTCTTT.